This T cell receptor (beta chain) was found in a study of blood T cells in healthy people across ages. The study's findings and limits: Per million T cells, TCR beta diversity dropped roughly linearly as age increased.

The CDR3 is 18 residues long. Looked up from germline, CDR1 is DFQATT and CDR2 is SNEGSKA (reference sequence). Losses at the gene ends were 1 base for V and 2 bases for J; bases not matched to a gene: 10. Primed by a sample-barcoded 5' primer and a J-beta primer mix, a second PCR proceeded for about 7 to 11 cycles. A template-switch adaptor containing 12 random nucleotides labeled each cDNA molecule. TCRdb independently ran MiXCR on the 5' RACE reads; one entry per CDR3 protein. The table shows more than 1.4 million distinct CDR3 sequences, with 35% to 45% occurring only once. Donors were systemically healthy Caucasian individuals from Russia aged roughly 6 to 100 years. Details on this clonotype: Its antigen remains unknown.

The J gene is TRBJ2-7, the V gene TRBV20-1, with 14 bases identical to TRBD2. The source of this sequence is a woman aged 18-30 years in good health. Sequencing was performed on blood. The CDR3 sequence: CSARVTGLAGVGAYEQYF. The CDR3 nucleotides read TGCAGTGCTAGAGTCACGGGACTAGCGGGAGTAGGAGCCTACGAGCAGTACTTC.